This T cell receptor beta chain is from a study of OX40 agonist ivuxolimab in advanced cancers. About the study: One patient with hepatocellular carcinoma and two with cutaneous melanoma, three in all, had partial responses.

The table came from immunoSEQ multiplex PCR; TCRdb's copy has only in-frame clones and leaves some out. The data show 98,000 or so clones, nearly 90% seen once. Excluded were patients having autoimmune disease history or systemic immunosuppression. V was shortened by 3 bases and J by 0 bases, with 12 bases between the two germline ends. The CDR3 runs 16 residues. Germline loops: CDR1 MDHEN, CDR2 SYDVKM. The receptor was derived from an adult with an advanced solid tumor such as melanoma, head and neck, liver or kidney cancer. The starting material was CD4+ or CD8+ T cells sorted from blood, obtained in a trial of the OX40 agonist ivuxolimab. The rearrangement uses TRBV28 and TRBJ1-3, with unresolved D. Here the CDR3 DNA reads TGTGCCAGCAGTTTTCTAGCTATAAACTCTGGAAACACCATATATTTT. This sequence encodes CASSFLAINSGNTIYF.